The clone carrying this T cell receptor beta chain was seen only a few times. TCRdb's table, derived via immunoSEQ multiplex PCR, lists solely in-frame clones and lacks some. The sample includes about 140,000 clones, approximately 93% seen only once; the top ten take about 5.1%. V lost 9 bases to trimming and J lost 1 base; unmatched junction nucleotides: 5. The CDR3 loop spans 13 amino acids. Germline V gives CDR1 KGHDR, CDR2 SFDVKD. These data belong to a study of T cell responses to AZD1222 COVID-19 vaccine. The origin of this receptor is an adult in good health. The chain is built from TRBV24-1 and TRBJ2-7; TRBD1 matches at 7 bases. The sequenced sample was peripheral blood, obtained on day 0 of AZD1222 vaccination. The chain's CDR3 is CATSGTESYEQYF. As DNA, the CDR3 is TGTGCCACCTCCGGGACAGAGTCCTACGAGCAGTACTTC.